Shown below are 29 T cell receptor beta chains from a single sample sequenced in a study of OX40 agonist ivuxolimab in advanced cancers. Using immunoSEQ multiplex PCR, the repertoire was profiled, and TCRdb retains in-frame clones only, with some absent. Found here are roughly 74,000 clones, 84% of them singletons; the top ten hold more than 2%. The sample in question was CD4+ or CD8+ T cells sorted from blood, obtained in a trial of the OX40 agonist ivuxolimab. Receptor source: an adult with an advanced solid tumor such as melanoma, head and neck, liver or kidney cancer.

The chain couples TRBV27 to TRBJ2-3, with D uncertain. The CDR3 loop spans 14 amino acids. Trimming left V 5 bases short and J 2 bases short, with 11 bases between. CDR1 and CDR2 (germline): MNHEY, SMNVEV (reference sequence). CDR3 in amino acids: CASSRWWTTDTQYF. The DNA for the CDR3 is TGTGCCAGCAGTCGTTGGTGGACCACAGATACGCAGTATTTT.

The chain is built from TRBV4-2 and TRBJ2-7, with 8 bases fitting TRBD2. In germline, CDR1 is LGHNA, CDR2 YNFKEQ. The CDR3 totals 14 residues. V lost 5 bases, J lost 6 bases, and 9 bases stayed unmatched. As DNA, the CDR3 is TGTGCCAGCAGCTACAGGAGCGGGAGCCCCGAGCAGTACTTC. Its translation: CASSYRSGSPEQYF.

V gene TRBV7-8 combines with J gene TRBJ1-2; 8 nucleotides line up with TRBD1. Germline V gene data show CDR1 as SGHVS and CDR2 as FQNEAQ. The CDR3 extends over 15 amino acids. The V gene end was trimmed by 0 bases and the J gene end by 11 bases; junction bases not matched to a gene: 11. CDR3 protein: CASSLATQGGTSYTF. The CDR3 DNA reads TGTGCCAGCAGCTTAGCAACACAGGGGGGAACCTCGTACACCTTC.

The V call is TRBV11-2, the J call TRBJ2-1; possibly TRBD1 for D (6 bases). Germline CDR1 reads SGHAT; CDR2 reads FQNNGV. Trimming cost V 5 bases and J 5 bases, with 13 bases left between them. The CDR3 runs 14 residues. The CDR3 DNA reads as TGTGCCAGCAGCCAGGGGCCGGGGCACAATGAGCAGTTCTTC. Protein sequence: CASSQGPGHNEQFF.

This chain links TRBV29-1 with TRBJ2-1, with D possibly being TRBD1 (6 bases). This CDR3 region has 12 residues. Germline values: CDR1 SQVTM, CDR2 ANQGSEA. With 7 bases removed from V and 4 bases from J, the gap between germline ends came to 11 bases. The CDR3 DNA is TGCAGCGGGGACACGGATTACAATGAGCAGTTCTTC. This gives the protein CSGDTDYNEQFF.

The chain carries TRBV10-1 and TRBJ2-2; the match to TRBD1 covers 11 bases. CDR3 length: 17 residues. The V gene's germline CDR1 is WNHNN and CDR2 SYGVQD (reference sequence). V lost 0 bases to trimming and J lost 1 base; unmatched junction nucleotides: 1. CDR3 protein: CASSESGTGGNTGELFF. In nucleotides, the CDR3 is TGCGCCAGCAGTGAGTCAGGGACAGGGGGGAACACCGGGGAGCTGTTTTTT.

This clone occurred once. The chain employs TRBV6-5 and TRBJ2-1, with TRBD1 identical over 7 bases. Germline CDR1 reads MNHEY; CDR2 reads SVGAGI. V was pared by 7 bases and J by 0 bases, with 3 bases of the junction left unmatched. The CDR3 covers 14 residues. CDR3 DNA: TGTGCCAGCAAGAGGGGGCCCTCCTACAATGAGCAGTTCTTC. The encoded protein is CASKRGPSYNEQFF.

This chain uses TRBV19 with TRBJ2-7; TRBD2 aligns across 11 bases. The CDR3 totals 16 residues. Germline CDR1 and CDR2: LNHDA and SQIVND (reference sequence). V lost 5 bases, J lost 4 bases, and 10 bases stayed unmatched. CDR3: CASSPSLAGEGYEQYF. CDR3 DNA sequence: TGTGCCAGTAGTCCGTCACTAGCGGGAGAGGGGTACGAGCAGTACTTC.

This clone was observed once. The chain uses TRBV28 and TRBJ2-5, with 9 bases that match TRBD1. J gave up 0 bases and V 8 bases, and 1 base lay outside the gene matches. Per germline, CDR1 MDHEN and CDR2 SYDVKM. This CDR3 region has 13 residues. CDR3 nucleotides: TGTGCCAGCGGGACAGGGTACCAAGAGACCCAGTACTTC. As protein: CASGTGYQETQYF.

This chain uses TRBV7-9 with TRBJ2-3; 13 bases match TRBD2. The junction had 5 bases not matched to a gene; V was cut back by 5 bases and J by 0 bases. CDR1 is SEHNR and CDR2 is FQNEAQ in the germline V gene (reference sequence). The CDR3 spans 17 residues. In nucleotides, the CDR3 is TGTGCCAGCAGCGGAGGACTAGCGGGAGAGAGCACAGATACGCAGTATTTT. Its protein is CASSGGLAGESTDTQYF.

The rearrangement links TRBV5-6 to TRBJ2-5; possibly TRBD2 for D (6 bases). Germline V gene lookup returns CDR1 SGHDT and CDR2 YYEEEE. There are 15 residues in the CDR3. Trimming took off 4 bases at V and 6 bases at J, with 19 bases between the two ends. The CDR3 DNA reads TGTGCCAGCAGCCCGGAGGGGCAGGCTGGAAAGACCCAGTACTTC. It specifies CASSPEGQAGKTQYF.

The V and J genes are TRBV5-1 and TRBJ2-6; D gene unclear. The CDR3 consists of 17 residues. Trimming left V 0 bases short and J 2 bases short, with 12 bases between. Germline V gene lookup returns CDR1 SGHRS and CDR2 YFSETQ. The CDR3 region has the DNA TGCGCCAGCAGCTTGGCCAGTGGGCTAGCTGGGGCCAACGTCCTGACTTTC. It specifies CASSLASGLAGANVLTF.

The chain links TRBV6-1 to TRBJ2-5, with TRBD1 matching over 7 bases. Germline V CDR1 and CDR2: MNHNS, SASEGT. The CDR3 is 17 residues long. The trim removed 4 bases at V and 1 base at J, leaving 12 bases unmatched. CDR3 in DNA: TGTGCCAGCAGTGCCTTGACCCAGACAGGGAGCCAAGAGACCCAGTACTTC. It specifies CASSALTQTGSQETQYF.

V gene TRBV2 combines with J gene TRBJ1-6; 9 nucleotides align to TRBD1. The CDR3 is made up of 13 amino acids. Germline CDR1 reads SNHLY; CDR2 reads FYNNEI. After removal of 8 bases from V and 9 bases from J, the junction contained 5 bases not matched to a gene. The CDR3 sequence: CASHTGGSSPLHF. The CDR3 DNA follows: TGTGCCAGCCACACAGGGGGCAGTTCACCCCTCCACTTT.

The CDR3 spells CASRMTSAYEQYF. Written as DNA, the CDR3 is TGTGCCAGCAGAATGACTAGCGCCTACGAGCAGTACTTC. The chain combines TRBV6-9 with TRBJ2-7; TRBD2 matches at 8 bases. Germline loops: CDR1 MNHGY, CDR2 SVAAGI. CDR3 size: 13 residues. V shed 6 bases and J 2 bases; nucleotides not matched to a gene: 3.

This clone came up a few times. The chain links TRBV10-1 to TRBJ2-7, with TRBD1 identical over 11 bases. Germline CDR1 WNHNN, CDR2 SYGVQD (reference sequence). The CDR3 consists of 15 residues. V trimming: 6 bases; J trimming: 0 bases; junction bases outside the gene matches: 4. In DNA form, the CDR3 reads TGCGCCAGCAGGAGGACAGGGGGCCTCTCCTACGAGCAGTACTTC. Translated: CASRRTGGLSYEQYF.

J is TRBJ2-1 and V is TRBV6-5, with D uncertain. CDR1 MNHEY and CDR2 SVGAGI come from the germline V gene. Trimming took off 0 bases at V and 4 bases at J, with 7 bases between the two ends. The CDR3 covers 14 residues. CDR3 sequence (DNA): TGTGCCAGCAGTTACTCGAACAGTTACAATGAGCAGTTCTTC. Protein: CASSYSNSYNEQFF.

The CDR3 nucleotides read TGTGCTAGTGGTTTAGGCGTCAATCAGCCCCAGCATTTT. The encoded protein is CASGLGVNQPQHF. The gene calls are TRBV12-5 and TRBJ1-5; D not certain. Trimming cost V 3 bases and J 3 bases, with 6 bases left between them. The CDR3 runs to 13 residues. CDR1 is LGHNT and CDR2 is FRNRAP in the germline V gene.

V gene TRBV27 combines with J gene TRBJ2-3; tentative D call: TRBD2 (5 bases). The germline V and J ends were trimmed by 4 bases and 6 bases, with 8 bases remaining between them. This CDR3 spans 12 amino acids. The germline V gene has CDR1 MNHEY and CDR2 SMNVEV (reference sequence). CDR3 residues: CASSYRGDTQYF. The CDR3 DNA is TGTGCCAGCAGTTACCGGGGTGATACGCAGTATTTT.

This chain joins TRBV6-5 and TRBJ2-3, with unresolved D. This CDR3 contains 16 residues. Germline CDR1 is MNHEY and CDR2 is SVGAGI. The V end lost 0 bases, the J end lost 0 bases, and 10 bases lay between the germline ends. This CDR3 is CASSYSSRRSTDTQYF. CDR3 DNA: TGTGCCAGCAGTTACTCGTCACGGCGGAGCACAGATACGCAGTATTTT.

The chain combines TRBV18 with TRBJ2-6; D call uncertain. This CDR3 region has 16 residues. V was cut by 3 bases and J by 1 base, with 10 bases left in between. Germline lookup yields CDR1 KGHSH and CDR2 LQKENI. The CDR3 region has the DNA TGTGCCAGCTCACCGGACGTCGGATCTGGGGCCAACGTCCTGACTTTC. This sequence encodes CASSPDVGSGANVLTF. The whole variable domain, remainder taken from reference TRBV18 and TRBJ2-6, is NAGVMQNPRHLVRRRGQEARLRCSPMKGHSHVYWYRQLPEEGLKFMVYLQKENIIDESGMPKERFSAEFPKEGPSILRIQQVVRGDSAAYFCASSPDVGSGANVLTFGAGSRLTVL.

The genes are TRBV15 and TRBJ2-3; maybe TRBD2 (5 bases). The CDR3 covers 15 residues. The V end lost 0 bases, the J end lost 2 bases, and 9 bases lay between the germline ends. CDR1 is LNHNV and CDR2 is YYDKDF in the germline V gene (reference sequence). DNA for the CDR3: TGTGCCACCAGCAGAGACGCGGGCCTCACAGATACGCAGTATTTT. Protein product: CATSRDAGLTDTQYF.

This clone was detected only once. The chain uses TRBV4-1 and TRBJ2-7; D unresolved. This CDR3 spans 14 amino acids. Per germline, CDR1 MGHRA and CDR2 YSYEKL. The ends were cut back, 1 base at V and 0 bases at J, with 7 bases in the middle. CDR3 region: CASSQGGASYEQYF. CDR3 nucleotides: TGCGCCAGCAGCCAAGGAGGAGCCTCCTACGAGCAGTACTTC.

This chain joins TRBV9 and TRBJ2-1; TRBD2 matches at 8 bases. V trimming: 0 bases; J trimming: 4 bases; junction bases outside the gene matches: 3. The CDR3 has 15 amino acids. Germline values: CDR1 SGDLS, CDR2 YYNGEE. CDR3 sequence (DNA): TGTGCCAGCAGCGTAGGGGGACTAGGGTACAATGAGCAGTTCTTC. Amino acid sequence: CASSVGGLGYNEQFF.

The V call is TRBV11-2, the J call TRBJ2-1; 16 bases are a match to TRBD2. The junction had 7 bases not matched to a gene; V was cut back by 3 bases and J by 8 bases. The germline gives CDR1 SGHAT, CDR2 FQNNGV. The CDR3 is 17 residues long. CDR3 sequence: CASSFPGLAGGRDEQFF. The CDR3 DNA reads as TGTGCCAGCAGCTTCCCGGGACTAGCGGGAGGGAGGGATGAGCAGTTCTTC.

The sample holds a few counts of this clone. The chain carries TRBV5-8 and TRBJ1-4; D not certain. Trimming removed 3 bases at V and 2 bases at J, with 17 bases between. Germline V lookup: CDR1 SGHTS, CDR2 YDEGEE. This CDR3 is built from 17 residues. The CDR3 loop reads CASSWELPTDTNEKLFF. As DNA, the CDR3 is TGTGCCAGCAGCTGGGAGTTGCCGACTGATACTAATGAAAAACTGTTTTTT.

This clone was recorded only once. This sequence joins TRBV4-1 and TRBJ2-2; TRBD1 agrees at 10 bases. The germline V gene has CDR1 MGHRA and CDR2 YSYEKL. Trimming cost V 4 bases and J 4 bases; bases outside gene matches: 0. This CDR3 is built from 14 residues. The CDR3 sequence: CASSRTGGTGELFF. CDR3 DNA sequence: TGCGCCAGCAGCCGGACAGGGGGCACCGGGGAGCTGTTTTTT.

The chain carries TRBV7-9 and TRBJ2-3; TRBD1 matches at 9 bases. This CDR3 has 15 residues. Unmatched junction bases numbered 7, after V lost 8 bases and J lost 1 base. CDR1 and CDR2 from the germline V gene are SEHNR and FQNEAQ (reference sequence). Here the CDR3 DNA reads TGTGCCAGCGGAAGGACAGGGGACCGCACAGATACGCAGTATTTT. Translation gives CASGRTGDRTDTQYF.

The chain has TRBV27 and TRBJ1-1, with TRBD1 matching over 9 bases. V shed 3 bases and J 2 bases; nucleotides not matched to a gene: 4. The CDR3 extends over 15 amino acids. The germline CDR1 and CDR2 sequences are MNHEY and SMNVEV (reference sequence). CDR3 residues: CASSFMTGGNTEAFF. CDR3 coding DNA: TGTGCCAGCAGTTTTATGACAGGGGGTAACACTGAAGCTTTCTTT.